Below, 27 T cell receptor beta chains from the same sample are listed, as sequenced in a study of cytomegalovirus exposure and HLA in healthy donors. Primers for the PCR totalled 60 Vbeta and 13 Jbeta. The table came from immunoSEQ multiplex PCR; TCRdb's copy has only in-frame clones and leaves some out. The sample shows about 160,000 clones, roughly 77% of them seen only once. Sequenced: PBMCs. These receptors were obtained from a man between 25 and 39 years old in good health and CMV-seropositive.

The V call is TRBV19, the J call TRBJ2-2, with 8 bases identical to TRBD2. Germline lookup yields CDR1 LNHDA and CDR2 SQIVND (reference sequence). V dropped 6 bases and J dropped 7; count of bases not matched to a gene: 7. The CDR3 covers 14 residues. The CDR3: CASSGGAFYGELFF. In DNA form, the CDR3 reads TGTGCCAGTAGCGGGGGGGCCTTTTACGGGGAGCTGTTTTTT.

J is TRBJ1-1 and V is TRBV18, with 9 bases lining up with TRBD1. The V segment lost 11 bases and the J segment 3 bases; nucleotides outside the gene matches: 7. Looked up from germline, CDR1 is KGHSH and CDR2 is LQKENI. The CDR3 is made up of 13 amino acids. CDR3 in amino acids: CAEQQGADTEAFF. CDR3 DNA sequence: TGTGCCGAGCAACAGGGGGCGGACACTGAAGCTTTCTTT. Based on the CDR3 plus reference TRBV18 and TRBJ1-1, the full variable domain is NAGVMQNPRHLVRRRGQEARLRCSPMKGHSHVYWYRQLPEEGLKFMVYLQKENIIDESGMPKERFSAEFPKEGPSILRIQQVVRGDSAAYFCAEQQGADTEAFFGQGTRLTVV.

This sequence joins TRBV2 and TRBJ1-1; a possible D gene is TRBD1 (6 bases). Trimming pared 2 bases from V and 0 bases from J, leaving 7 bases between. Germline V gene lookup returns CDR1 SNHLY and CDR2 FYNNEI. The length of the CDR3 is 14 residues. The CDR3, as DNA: TGTGCCAGCAGTGAAAGGACAGTGAACACTGAAGCTTTCTTT. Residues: CASSERTVNTEAFF.

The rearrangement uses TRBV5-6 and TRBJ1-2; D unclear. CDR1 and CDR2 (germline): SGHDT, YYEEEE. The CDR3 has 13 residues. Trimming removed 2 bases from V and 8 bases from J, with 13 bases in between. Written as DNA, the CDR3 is TGTGCCAGCAGCTTCCAGCCTATCGGGGGCTACACCTTC. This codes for CASSFQPIGGYTF.

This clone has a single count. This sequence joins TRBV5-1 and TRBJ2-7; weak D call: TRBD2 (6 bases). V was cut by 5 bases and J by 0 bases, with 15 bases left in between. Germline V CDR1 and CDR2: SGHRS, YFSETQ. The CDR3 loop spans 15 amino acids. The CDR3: CASRGWGDLSYEQYF. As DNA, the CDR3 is TGCGCCAGCAGAGGGTGGGGGGACCTCTCCTACGAGCAGTACTTC.

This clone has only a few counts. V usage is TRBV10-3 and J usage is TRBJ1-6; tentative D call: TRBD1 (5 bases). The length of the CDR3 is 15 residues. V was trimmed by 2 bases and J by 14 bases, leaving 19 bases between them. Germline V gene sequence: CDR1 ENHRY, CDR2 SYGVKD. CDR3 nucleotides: TGTGCCATCAGTGAGCCGCGTCAGGGAAGTTTCGCCCTCCACTTT. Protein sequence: CAISEPRQGSFALHF.

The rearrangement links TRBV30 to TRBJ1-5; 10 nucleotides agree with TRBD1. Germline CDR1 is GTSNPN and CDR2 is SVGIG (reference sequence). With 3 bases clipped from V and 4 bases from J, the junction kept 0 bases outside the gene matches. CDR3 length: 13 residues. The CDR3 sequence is CAWRGQGNQPQHF. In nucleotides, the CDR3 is TGTGCCTGGAGGGGACAGGGGAATCAGCCCCAGCATTTT.

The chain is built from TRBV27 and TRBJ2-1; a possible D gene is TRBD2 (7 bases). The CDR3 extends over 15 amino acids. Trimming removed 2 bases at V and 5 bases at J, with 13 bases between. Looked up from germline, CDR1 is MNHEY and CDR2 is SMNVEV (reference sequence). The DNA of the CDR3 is TGTGCCAGCAGTTTAGAGTGGGGGGGCAACAATGAGCAGTTCTTC. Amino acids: CASSLEWGGNNEQFF.

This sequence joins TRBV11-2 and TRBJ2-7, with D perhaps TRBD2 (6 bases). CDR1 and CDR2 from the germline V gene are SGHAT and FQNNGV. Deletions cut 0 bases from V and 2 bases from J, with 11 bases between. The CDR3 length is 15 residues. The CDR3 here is CASSLDRRETYEQYF. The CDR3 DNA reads TGTGCCAGCAGCTTAGATAGACGGGAGACCTACGAGCAGTACTTC. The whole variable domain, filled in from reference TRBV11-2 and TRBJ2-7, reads EAGVAQSPRYKIIEKRQSVAFWCNPISGHATLYWYQQILGQGPKLLIQFQNNGVVDDSQLPKDRFSAERLKGVDSTLKIQPAKLEDSAVYLCASSLDRRETYEQYFGPGTRLTVT.

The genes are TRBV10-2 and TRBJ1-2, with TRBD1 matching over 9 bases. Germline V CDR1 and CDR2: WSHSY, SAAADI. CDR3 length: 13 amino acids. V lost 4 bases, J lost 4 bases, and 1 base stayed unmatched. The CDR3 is CASSATGGYGYTF. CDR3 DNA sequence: TGCGCCAGCAGTGCGACAGGGGGCTATGGCTACACCTTC.

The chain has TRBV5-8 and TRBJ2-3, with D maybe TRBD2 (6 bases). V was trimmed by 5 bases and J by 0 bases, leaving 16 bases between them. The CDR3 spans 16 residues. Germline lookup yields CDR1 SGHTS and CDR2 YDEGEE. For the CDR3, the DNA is TGTGCCAGCAGAAACCGGGGGTCCTCTAGCACAGATACGCAGTATTTT. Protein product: CASRNRGSSSTDTQYF.

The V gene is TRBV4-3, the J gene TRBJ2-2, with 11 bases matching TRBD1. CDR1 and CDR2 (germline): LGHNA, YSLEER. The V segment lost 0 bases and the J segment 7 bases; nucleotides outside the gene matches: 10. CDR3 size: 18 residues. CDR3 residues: CASSQEIPRTGGIGELFF. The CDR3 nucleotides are TGCGCCAGCAGCCAAGAAATCCCCCGGACAGGGGGCATCGGGGAGCTGTTTTTT.

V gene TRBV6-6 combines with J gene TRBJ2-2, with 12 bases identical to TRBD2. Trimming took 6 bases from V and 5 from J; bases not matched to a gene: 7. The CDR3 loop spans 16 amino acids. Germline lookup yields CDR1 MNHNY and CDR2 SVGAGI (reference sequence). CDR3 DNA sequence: TGTGCCAGCAGGCCTCGACTAGCGGGGGATACCGGGGAGCTGTTTTTT. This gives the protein CASRPRLAGDTGELFF.

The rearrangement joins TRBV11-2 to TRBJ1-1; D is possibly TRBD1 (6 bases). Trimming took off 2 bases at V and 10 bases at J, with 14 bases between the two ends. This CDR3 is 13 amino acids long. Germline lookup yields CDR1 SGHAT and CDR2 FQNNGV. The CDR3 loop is CASSLWGEGGAFF. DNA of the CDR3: TGTGCCAGCAGCTTATGGGGGGAGGGGGGAGCTTTCTTT.

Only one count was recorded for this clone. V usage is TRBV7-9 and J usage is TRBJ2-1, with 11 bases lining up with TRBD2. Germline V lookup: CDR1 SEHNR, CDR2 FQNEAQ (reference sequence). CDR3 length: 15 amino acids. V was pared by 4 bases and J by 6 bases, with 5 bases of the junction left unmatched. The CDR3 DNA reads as TGTGCCAGCAGCTCGACTAGCGGGGTAGTCAATGAGCAGTTCTTC. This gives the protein CASSSTSGVVNEQFF. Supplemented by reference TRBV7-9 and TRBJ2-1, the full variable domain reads DTGVSQNPRHKITKRGQNVTFRCDPISEHNRLYWYRQTLGQGPEFLTYFQNEAQLEKSRLLSDRFSAERPKGSFSTLEIQRTEQGDSAMYLCASSSTSGVVNEQFFGPGTRLTVL.

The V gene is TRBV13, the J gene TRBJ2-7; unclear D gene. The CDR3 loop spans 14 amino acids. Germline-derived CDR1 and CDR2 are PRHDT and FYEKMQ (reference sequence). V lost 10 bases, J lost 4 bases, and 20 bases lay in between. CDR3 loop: CATTIAPRGYEQYF. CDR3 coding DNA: TGTGCCACAACTATAGCCCCCCGTGGTTACGAGCAGTACTTC.

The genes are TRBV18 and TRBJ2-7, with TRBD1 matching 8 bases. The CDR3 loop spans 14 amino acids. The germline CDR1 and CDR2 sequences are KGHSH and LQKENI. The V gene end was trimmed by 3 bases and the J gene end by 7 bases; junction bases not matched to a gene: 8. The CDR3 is CASSPDRVITEQYF. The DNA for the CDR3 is TGTGCCAGCTCACCGGACAGGGTAATTACTGAGCAGTACTTC.

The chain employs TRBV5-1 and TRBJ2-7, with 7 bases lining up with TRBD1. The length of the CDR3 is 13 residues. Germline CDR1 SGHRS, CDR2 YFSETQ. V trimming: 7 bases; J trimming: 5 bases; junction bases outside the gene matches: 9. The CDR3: CASGWDRDNEQYF. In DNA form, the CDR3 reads TGCGCCAGCGGCTGGGACAGAGACAACGAGCAGTACTTC.

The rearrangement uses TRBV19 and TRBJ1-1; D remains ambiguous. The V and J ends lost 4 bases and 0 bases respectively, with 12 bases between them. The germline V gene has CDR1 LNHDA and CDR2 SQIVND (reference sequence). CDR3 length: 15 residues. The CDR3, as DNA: TGTGCCAGTAGTAATTCGGAGGGAGTGAACACTGAAGCTTTCTTT. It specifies CASSNSEGVNTEAFF. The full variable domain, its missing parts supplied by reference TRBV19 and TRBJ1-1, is DGGITQSPKYLFRKEGQNVTLSCEQNLNHDAMYWYRQDPGQGLRLIYYSQIVNDFQKGDIAEGYSVSREKKESFPLTVTSAQKNPTAFYLCASSNSEGVNTEAFFGQGTRLTVV.

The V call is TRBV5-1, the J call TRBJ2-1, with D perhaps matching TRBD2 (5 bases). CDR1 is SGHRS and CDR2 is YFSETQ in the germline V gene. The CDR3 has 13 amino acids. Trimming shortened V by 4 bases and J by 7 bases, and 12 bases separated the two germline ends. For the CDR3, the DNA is TGCGCCAGCAGCATAGCGCCCGGGAATGAGCAGTTCTTC. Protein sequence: CASSIAPGNEQFF.

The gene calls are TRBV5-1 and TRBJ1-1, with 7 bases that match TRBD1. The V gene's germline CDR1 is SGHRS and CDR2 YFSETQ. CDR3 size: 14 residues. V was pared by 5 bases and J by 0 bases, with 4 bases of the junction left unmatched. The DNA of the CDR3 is TGCGCCAGCAGACTGGGACAGATGAACACTGAAGCTTTCTTT. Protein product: CASRLGQMNTEAFF.

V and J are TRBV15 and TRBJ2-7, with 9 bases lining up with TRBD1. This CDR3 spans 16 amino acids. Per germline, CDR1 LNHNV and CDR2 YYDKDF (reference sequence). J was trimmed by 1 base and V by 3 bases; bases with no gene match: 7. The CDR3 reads CATSRFGTGSSYEQYF. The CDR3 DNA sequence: TGTGCCACCAGCAGGTTTGGGACAGGGAGTTCCTACGAGCAGTACTTC. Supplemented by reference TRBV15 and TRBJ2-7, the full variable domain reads DAMVIQNPRYQVTQFGKPVTLSCSQTLNHNVMYWYQQKSSQAPKLLFHYYDKDFNNEADTPDNFQSRRPNTSFCFLDIRSPGLGDTAMYLCATSRFGTGSSYEQYFGPGTRLTVT.

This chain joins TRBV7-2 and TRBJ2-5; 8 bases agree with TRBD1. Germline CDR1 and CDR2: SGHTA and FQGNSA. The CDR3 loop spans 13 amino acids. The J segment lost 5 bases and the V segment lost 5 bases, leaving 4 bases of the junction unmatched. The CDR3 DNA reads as TGTGCCAGCAGCCGGACAGGGTGGGAGACCCAGTACTTC. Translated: CASSRTGWETQYF.

The CDR3 loop is CASGRGLGANVLTF. The CDR3 region has the DNA TGCGCCAGCGGGCGGGGTCTGGGGGCCAACGTCCTGACTTTC. The chain has TRBV23-1 and TRBJ2-6, with D tentatively TRBD2 (6 bases). TRBV23-1 is an open reading frame whose function is uncertain. The length of the CDR3 is 14 residues. Trimming removed 8 bases from V and 4 bases from J, with 12 bases in between.

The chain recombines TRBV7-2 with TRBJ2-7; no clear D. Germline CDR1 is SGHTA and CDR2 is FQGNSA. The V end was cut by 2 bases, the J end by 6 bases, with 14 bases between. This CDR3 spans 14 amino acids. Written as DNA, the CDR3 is TGTGCCAGCAGCTTATTCTACCCCCCTAGCGAGCAGTACTTC. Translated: CASSLFYPPSEQYF.

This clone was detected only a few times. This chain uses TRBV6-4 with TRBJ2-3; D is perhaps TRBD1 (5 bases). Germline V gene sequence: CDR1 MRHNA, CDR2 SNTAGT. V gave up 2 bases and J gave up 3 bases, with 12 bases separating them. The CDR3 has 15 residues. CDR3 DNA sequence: TGTGCCAGCAGTGACAACCCAGGGTCTACAGATACGCAGTATTTT. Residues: CASSDNPGSTDTQYF.

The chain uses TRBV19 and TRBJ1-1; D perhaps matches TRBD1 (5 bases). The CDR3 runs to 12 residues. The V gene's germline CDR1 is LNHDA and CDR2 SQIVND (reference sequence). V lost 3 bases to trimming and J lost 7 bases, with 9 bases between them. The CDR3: CASSMWGVEAFF. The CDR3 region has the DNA TGTGCCAGTAGTATGTGGGGGGTTGAAGCTTTCTTT.